Listed below are T cell receptor beta chains from one sample, sequenced in a study of PD-L1 blockade in urothelial cancer. Profiling relied on immunoSEQ multiplex PCR, and the TCRdb table lists in-frame clones only, not all of them. The sample shows 100,000 or so clones, roughly nine tenths of them seen only once. The sequences come from PBMCs, collected around atezolizumab (anti-PD-L1) treatment. Every receptor here comes from a woman older than 75 with urothelial cancer. Each CDR3 is given with its conserved first and last residue. A D gene is named only where the DNA matches it firmly. Some rows have no size entry. The others give once, few or many, or a class for an expanded clone.

TRBJ2-1	TRBD2	TRBV27	NA	CASSFLGLAGINNEQFF	TGTGCCAGCAGTTTCCTCGGACTAGCGGGGATCAACAATGAGCAGTTCTTC
TRBJ2-5	NA	TRBV9	NA	CASSPTPRQETQYF	TGTGCCAGCAGCCCAACGCCGCGGCAAGAGACCCAGTACTTC
TRBJ2-1	NA	TRBV9	NA	CASSVGGRGSYNEQFF	TGTGCCAGCAGCGTCGGTGGAAGGGGCTCCTACAATGAGCAGTTCTTC
TRBJ1-1	NA	TRBV5-1	NA	CASSSQQGLNTEAFF	TGCGCCAGCAGCTCCCAACAGGGACTGAACACTGAAGCTTTCTTT
TRBJ1-1	NA	TRBV7-8	NA	CASSTRVRVGSGLNTEAFF	TGTGCCAGCAGCACCCGTGTGAGGGTTGGTAGTGGACTGAACACTGAAGCTTTCTTT
TRBJ1-2	TRBD1	TRBV5-1	NA	CASSTGQGAVGYTF	TGCGCCAGCAGCACTGGACAGGGGGCGGTTGGCTACACCTTC
TRBJ2-1	TRBD2	TRBV5-6	few	CASSPSGTRNEQFF	TGTGCCAGCAGCCCCAGCGGGACCCGGAATGAGCAGTTCTTC
TRBJ2-7	TRBD2	TRBV2	NA	CASSDPVAGAYEQYF	TGTGCCAGCAGTGATCCAGTGGCGGGGGCCTACGAGCAGTACTTC
TRBJ2-5	TRBD1	TRBV7-3	NA	CASSSTGTAQETQYF	TGTGCCAGCAGCTCAACCGGGACAGCTCAAGAGACCCAGTACTTC
TRBJ2-7	NA	TRBV7-8	NA	CASSGAGGQTYEQYF	TGTGCCAGCAGCGGTGCTGGAGGACAGACCTACGAGCAGTACTTC
TRBJ1-5	TRBD1	TRBV2	NA	CASSYDRASQPQHF	TGTGCCAGCAGTTACGACAGGGCTAGTCAGCCCCAGCATTTT
TRBJ2-1	TRBD2	TRBV28	NA	CASSSPGTSGLNEQFF	TGTGCCAGCAGTTCCCCCGGGACTAGCGGTTTGAATGAGCAGTTCTTC
TRBJ2-1	TRBD2	TRBV9	NA	CASSANLAGGYNEQFF	TGTGCCAGCAGCGCAAACCTAGCGGGAGGTTACAATGAGCAGTTCTTC
TRBJ1-2	TRBD1	TRBV29-1	NA	CSVEGQGARSFYGYTF	TGCAGCGTTGAGGGACAGGGGGCAAGATCATTCTATGGCTACACCTTC
TRBJ1-2	NA	TRBV15	once	CATRPAGDPYGYTF	TGTGCCACCAGGCCCGCAGGGGACCCCTATGGCTACACCTTC
TRBJ1-4	NA	TRBV18	NA	CASSPPLGDNEKLFF	TGTGCCAGCTCACCACCGCTCGGGGATAATGAAAAACTGTTTTTT
TRBJ2-7	NA	TRBV15	NA	CATSRAGTTWEQYF	TGTGCCACCAGCAGAGCTGGGACAACCTGGGAGCAGTACTTC
TRBJ2-1	TRBD2	TRBV5-1	NA	CASRTSGRVNEQFF	TGCGCCAGCAGGACTAGCGGGAGGGTCAATGAGCAGTTCTTC
TRBJ2-5	NA	TRBV7-9	NA	CASSLLVETQYF	TGTGCCAGCAGCTTACTCGTAGAGACCCAGTACTTC
TRBJ1-2	NA	TRBV4-2	NA	CASSPSRELVYGYTF	TGTGCCAGCAGCCCGTCCAGGGAATTAGTTTATGGCTACACCTTC
TRBJ2-4	TRBD2	TRBV13	NA	CASSPRRAGGTDIQYF	TGTGCCAGCAGCCCCAGGAGGGCGGGAGGGACGGACATTCAGTACTTC
TRBJ2-3	NA	TRBV10-3	NA	CAIKDASPDTQYF	TGTGCCATCAAAGATGCGTCCCCAGATACGCAGTATTTT
TRBJ1-1	NA	TRBV5-6	few	CASSSGTSFEAFF	TGTGCCAGCAGCTCCGGGACTTCGTTTGAAGCTTTCTTT
TRBJ2-7	TRBD2	TRBV6-1	NA	CASSAAGGTYEQYF	TGTGCCAGCAGTGCAGCGGGAGGTACCTACGAGCAGTACTTC
TRBJ2-7	NA	TRBV27	NA	CASSLQGTYEQYF	TGTGCCAGCAGTTTACAGGGGACCTACGAGCAGTACTTC
TRBJ2-7	NA	TRBV10-3	NA	CAISDVARGFEQYF	TGTGCCATCAGTGACGTGGCGCGGGGATTCGAGCAGTACTTC
TRBJ2-3	NA	TRBV10-2	NA	CASRPPSGDTQYF	TGCGCCAGCAGACCACCGTCAGGGGATACGCAGTATTTT
TRBJ2-1	NA	TRBV5-1	NA	CASSLEGGPYNEQFF	TGCGCCAGCAGCTTAGAGGGAGGACCCTACAATGAGCAGTTCTTC
TRBJ1-5	NA	TRBV15	NA	CATSRARTDSNQPQHF	TGTGCCACCAGCAGAGCTCGGACAGATAGCAATCAGCCCCAGCATTTT
TRBJ2-2	NA	TRBV19	NA	CASTLWGEAPTGELFF	TGTGCCAGTACACTTTGGGGGGAGGCCCCAACCGGGGAGCTGTTTTTT
TRBJ2-7	NA	TRBV19	NA	CASSIASLGSYEQYF	TGTGCCAGTAGTATAGCTAGCCTGGGGTCCTACGAGCAGTACTTC
TRBJ1-1	NA	TRBV7-9	NA	CASSRGQMNTEAFF	TGTGCCAGCAGCCGTGGACAGATGAACACTGAAGCTTTCTTT
TRBJ1-4	TRBD1	TRBV7-9	few	CASSVGTANEKLFF	TGTGCCAGCAGCGTAGGGACAGCTAATGAAAAACTGTTTTTT
TRBJ2-7	NA	TRBV28	NA	CASSLRDNFYEQYF	TGTGCCAGCAGCCTCCGGGACAACTTCTACGAGCAGTACTTC
TRBJ1-2	TRBD1	TRBV9	NA	CASSGGDRGLPFAGYTF	TGTGCCAGCAGCGGGGGGGACAGGGGGCTCCCCTTCGCGGGCTACACCTTC
TRBJ2-7	NA	TRBV11-2	NA	CASNLGVVYEQYF	TGTGCCAGCAATTTAGGAGTGGTCTACGAGCAGTACTTC
TRBJ1-1	TRBD1	TRBV19	once	CASTSRDRGTEAFF	TGTGCCAGTACCTCCCGGGACAGGGGTACTGAAGCTTTCTTT
TRBJ2-1	TRBD2	TRBV6-4	NA	CASSDGLAGGPRDEQFF	TGTGCCAGCAGTGACGGACTAGCGGGAGGGCCTCGGGATGAGCAGTTCTTC
TRBJ1-3	NA	TRBV5-1	NA	CASSAEGNSGNTIYF	TGCGCCAGCAGTGCGGAGGGAAACTCTGGAAACACCATATATTTT
TRBJ1-1	NA	TRBV6-1	NA	CATQTGFTEAFF	TGTGCCACTCAAACAGGGTTCACTGAAGCTTTCTTT
TRBJ2-1	TRBD2	TRBV7-6	NA	CASSLYPSGGSYNEQFF	TGTGCCAGCAGCTTATATCCTAGCGGCGGGTCCTACAATGAGCAGTTCTTC
TRBJ1-2	NA	TRBV19	NA	CASGGAGHYGYTF	TGTGCCAGCGGGGGGGCCGGGCACTATGGCTACACCTTC
TRBJ2-3	TRBD2	TRBV10-2	NA	CASTTWTSGSVDTQYF	TGCGCCAGCACAACCTGGACTAGCGGGAGTGTGGATACGCAGTATTTT
TRBJ1-1	NA	TRBV5-3	NA	CARSLHEAGRHPVSEAFF	TGTGCCAGAAGCCTGCATGAGGCGGGCCGTCACCCGGTATCTGAAGCTTTCTTT
TRBJ2-5	TRBD2	TRBV5-1	NA	CASNGAGYPRETQYF	TGCGCCAGCAATGGAGCGGGATACCCTCGGGAGACCCAGTACTTC
TRBJ2-7	NA	TRBV11-2	NA	CASSFRGGERAYEQYF	TGTGCCAGCAGCTTCCGTGGAGGGGAGAGGGCCTACGAGCAGTACTTC
TRBJ2-1	NA	TRBV5-6	once	CASSRDTQVEGFF	TGTGCCAGCAGCCGCGATACCCAAGTCGAGGGGTTCTTC
TRBJ1-1	TRBD1	TRBV7-6	NA	CASSFGQGRTEAFF	TGTGCCAGCAGCTTCGGACAGGGAAGGACTGAAGCTTTCTTT
TRBJ2-5	TRBD2	TRBV28	NA	CASSPPGRQETQYF	TGTGCCAGCAGTCCCCCCGGGAGGCAAGAGACCCAGTACTTC
TRBJ2-7	TRBD2	TRBV11-2	NA	CASSPRLVAGGSSYEQYF	TGTGCCAGCAGCCCGCGCTTAGTAGCGGGAGGGAGCTCCTACGAGCAGTACTTC